Shown below are 14 T cell receptor beta chains from a single sample sequenced in a study of blood T cell repertoires in COVID-19. The repertoire was sequenced with immunoSEQ multiplex PCR; TCRdb's copy has only in-frame clones and lacks some. The sample contains about 14,000 clones, 80% to 90% of which appear only once. Sequenced: peripheral blood. The receptors here all came from a human donor in a cohort sampled during active COVID-19.

V usage is TRBV19 and J usage is TRBJ2-6; TRBD2 agrees at 8 bases. The germline V gene encodes CDR1 LNHDA and CDR2 SQIVND (reference sequence). V lost 6 bases, J lost 1 base, and 5 bases stayed unmatched. CDR3 length: 16 amino acids. CDR3 loop: CASSTQRGSGANVLTF. The DNA of the CDR3 is TGTGCCAGTAGCACTCAGCGGGGGTCTGGGGCCAACGTCCTGACTTTC.

CDR3 loop: CASSPGTGSYNEQFF. The CDR3 DNA reads TGTGCCAGCTCACCCGGGACAGGGTCCTACAATGAGCAGTTCTTC. The chain recombines TRBV18 with TRBJ2-1, with 9 bases fitting TRBD1. J was trimmed by 1 base and V by 3 bases; bases with no gene match: 1. This CDR3 has 15 amino acids. CDR1 is KGHSH and CDR2 is LQKENI in the germline V gene.

This sequence joins TRBV14 and TRBJ1-1; D is possibly TRBD1 (6 bases). Per the germline V gene, CDR1 is SGHDN and CDR2 is FVKESK. Trimming removed 6 bases at V and 2 bases at J, with 13 bases between. The CDR3 extends over 14 amino acids. CDR3 in DNA: TGTGCCAGCAGTGAGGGACACCCAAACACTGAAGCTTTCTTT. Translation gives CASSEGHPNTEAFF. The full variable domain, with the rest looked up from reference TRBV14 and TRBJ1-1, is EAGVTQFPSHSVIEKGQTVTLRCDPISGHDNLYWYRRVMGKEIKFLLHFVKESKQDESGMPNNRFLAERTGGTYSTLKVQPAELEDSGVYFCASSEGHPNTEAFFGQGTRLTVV.

This clone was counted once. The V gene is TRBV5-8, the J gene TRBJ1-5, with TRBD1 identical over 10 bases. Germline V gene sequence: CDR1 SGHTS, CDR2 YDEGEE. The CDR3 contains 16 residues. Trimming took 3 bases from V and 7 from J; bases not matched to a gene: 10. CDR3: CASSSLGTGVGQPQHF. CDR3 bases: TGTGCCAGCAGCTCCCTCGGGACAGGGGTCGGCCAGCCCCAGCATTTT. The entire variable domain, with the rest obtained from reference TRBV5-8 and TRBJ1-5, is as follows: EAGVTQSPTHLIKTRGQQATLRCSPISGHTSVYWYQQALGLGLQFLLWYDEGEERNRGNFPPRFSGRQFPNYSSELNVNALELEDSALYLCASSSLGTGVGQPQHFGDGTRLSIL.

In DNA, the CDR3 is TGTGCCATCAGTGAGGCGGGGGGTATTGGAAACACCATATATTTT. Its protein is CAISEAGGIGNTIYF. The rearrangement joins TRBV10-3 to TRBJ1-3; the D gene is possibly TRBD1 (5 bases). The CDR3 has 15 residues. Germline CDR1 reads ENHRY; CDR2 reads SYGVKD. Trimming shortened V by 2 bases and J by 3 bases, and 11 bases separated the two germline ends.

V gene TRBV5-1 combines with J gene TRBJ1-6; D is possibly TRBD1 (6 bases). CDR1 and CDR2 from the germline V gene are SGHRS and YFSETQ. This CDR3 spans 14 amino acids. V was clipped by 1 base and J by 5 bases, with 7 bases between them. CDR3 DNA sequence: TGCGCCAGCAGCTTGCAGGGGAATAATTCACCCCTCCACTTT. Protein: CASSLQGNNSPLHF.

The V and J genes are TRBV20-1 and TRBJ2-6; no clear D. Germline loops: CDR1 DFQATT, CDR2 SNEGSKA (reference sequence). The CDR3 has 14 residues. V lost 3 bases and J lost 4, with 10 bases in between. CDR3 sequence: CSASIPFGANVLTF. CDR3 nucleotide sequence: TGCAGTGCTAGTATCCCCTTCGGGGCCAACGTCCTGACTTTC.

This chain connects TRBV7-8 to TRBJ2-7, with 10 bases that match TRBD2. Germline CDR1 SGHVS, CDR2 FQNEAQ. V was clipped by 0 bases and J by 3 bases; unmatched bases: 14. The CDR3 length is 19 residues. The CDR3 DNA sequence: TGTGCCAGCAGCTTAGCGATTGCTAGCGGGAGTTCCTTGGACTACGAGCAGTACTTC. It yields the protein CASSLAIASGSSLDYEQYF.

The chain joins TRBV19 to TRBJ1-1, with no clear D. Germline CDR1 is LNHDA and CDR2 is SQIVND (reference sequence). The CDR3 has 14 amino acids. Deletions cut 6 bases from V and 0 bases from J, with 11 bases between. For the CDR3, the DNA is TGTGCCAGTAGGACTCCGGGAATGAACACTGAAGCTTTCTTT. Translation gives CASRTPGMNTEAFF.

The V call is TRBV27, the J call TRBJ2-7; tentative D call: TRBD1 (6 bases). V was trimmed by 1 base and J by 2 bases, leaving 21 bases between them. CDR1 and CDR2 from the germline V gene are MNHEY and SMNVEV (reference sequence). This CDR3 is built from 18 residues. The CDR3 sequence: CASSLWFGDRDITYEQYF. The CDR3 DNA reads as TGTGCCAGCAGTTTATGGTTCGGGGACCGGGACATAACCTACGAGCAGTACTTC.

This rearrangement joins TRBV25-1 to TRBJ2-3; TRBD2 is a possible D gene (5 bases). This CDR3 has 15 amino acids. Germline V gene data show CDR1 as MGHDK and CDR2 as SYGVNS. V lost 4 bases, J lost 3 bases, and 14 bases lay in between. This chain's CDR3 is CASSGAGVGTDTQYF. Here the CDR3 DNA reads TGTGCCAGCAGTGGAGCCGGGGTTGGGACAGATACGCAGTATTTT.

The chain recombines TRBV5-1 with TRBJ2-7, with D tentatively TRBD1 (6 bases). The V end lost 0 bases, the J end lost 6 bases, and 10 bases lay between the germline ends. Germline CDR1 reads SGHRS; CDR2 reads YFSETQ. The CDR3 length is 13 residues. CDR3 nucleotide sequence: TGCGCCAGCAGCTTGGGAGGGGGAACCGAGCAGTACTTC. Amino acid sequence: CASSLGGGTEQYF. Supplemented by reference TRBV5-1 and TRBJ2-7, the full variable domain reads KAGVTQTPRYLIKTRGQQVTLSCSPISGHRSVSWYQQTPGQGLQFLFEYFSETQRNKGNFPGRFSGRQFSNSRSEMNVSTLELGDSALYLCASSLGGGTEQYFGPGTRLTVT.

Only a few counts were recorded for this clone. The rearrangement links TRBV7-9 to TRBJ2-7; 8 positions match TRBD1. This CDR3 contains 12 residues. Per the germline V gene, CDR1 is SEHNR and CDR2 is FQNEAQ (reference sequence). V lost 3 bases, J lost 6 bases, and 1 base stayed unmatched. The CDR3 here is CASSFQGAEQYF. CDR3 DNA: TGTGCCAGCAGCTTCCAGGGGGCCGAGCAGTACTTC.

V gene TRBV18 combines with J gene TRBJ2-1; 11 bases are shared with TRBD2. Germline V gives CDR1 KGHSH, CDR2 LQKENI. Germline trimming cut 2 bases from V and 7 bases from J; bases unmatched to any gene: 4. The CDR3 contains 15 residues. The CDR3 DNA reads TGTGCCAGCTCACCAAACCTAGCGGGAGGTAATGAGCAGTTCTTC. It codes for CASSPNLAGGNEQFF.